This TCR beta chain derives from a study of blood T cell repertoires in COVID-19. Background on the study: T cells, B-cell-depleted T cells, or PBMCs supplied cDNA or gDNA.

Participant-given clinical history determined each cohort assignment. Germline loops: CDR1 MDHEN, CDR2 SYDVKM. J lost 5 bases, V lost 1 base, and 2 bases had no gene match. The CDR3 length is 15 residues. The data were produced by immunoSEQ multiplex PCR, yet TCRdb's version contains in-frame clones alone and is incomplete. The data contain approximately 300,000 clones, 85% of them singletons. The TCR originated in a woman in her 30s who had been exposed to COVID-19. V is TRBV28 and J is TRBJ2-4; 10 bases fit TRBD1. Sequencing was done on a sample of PBMCs or T cells enriched from blood (not recorded which). The CDR3, as DNA: TGTGCCAGCAGTTTATCGGGACAGGGGCAAAACATTCAGTACTTC. It translates to CASSLSGQGQNIQYF.